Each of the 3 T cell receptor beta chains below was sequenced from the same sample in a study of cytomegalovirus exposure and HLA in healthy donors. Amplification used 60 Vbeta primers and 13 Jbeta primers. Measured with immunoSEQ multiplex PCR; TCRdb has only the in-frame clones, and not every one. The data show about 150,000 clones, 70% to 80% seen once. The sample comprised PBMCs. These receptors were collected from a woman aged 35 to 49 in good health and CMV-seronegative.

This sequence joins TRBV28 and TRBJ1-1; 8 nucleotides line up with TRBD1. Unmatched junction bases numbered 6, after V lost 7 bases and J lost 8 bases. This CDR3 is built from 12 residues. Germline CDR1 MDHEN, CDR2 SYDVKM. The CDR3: CASNQGAREAFF. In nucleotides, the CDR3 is TGTGCCAGCAATCAGGGGGCGCGGGAAGCTTTCTTT. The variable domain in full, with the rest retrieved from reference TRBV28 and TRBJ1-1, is DVKVTQSSRYLVKRTGEKVFLECVQDMDHENMFWYRQDPGLGLRLIYFSYDVKMKEKGDIPEGYSVSREKKERFSLILESASTNQTSMYLCASNQGAREAFFGQGTRLTVV.

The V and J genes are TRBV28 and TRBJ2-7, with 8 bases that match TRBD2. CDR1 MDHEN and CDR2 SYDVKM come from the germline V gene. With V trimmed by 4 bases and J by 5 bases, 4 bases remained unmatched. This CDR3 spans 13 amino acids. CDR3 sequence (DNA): TGTGCCAGCAGTTGGTTCGGGAGGGACGAGCAGTACTTC. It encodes CASSWFGRDEQYF.

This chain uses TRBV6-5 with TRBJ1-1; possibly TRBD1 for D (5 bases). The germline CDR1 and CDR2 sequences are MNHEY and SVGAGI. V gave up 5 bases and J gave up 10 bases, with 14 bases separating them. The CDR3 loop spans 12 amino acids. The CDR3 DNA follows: TGTGCCAGCAGTCCAGGGTACCTTGGAGCTTTCTTT. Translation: CASSPGYLGAFF.